The entry below describes one TCR beta chain. Its antigen is not known. The data derive from a study of beta chain features in type 1 diabetes. Study outcomes and limitations: When Type 1 diabetes patients were examined, their TCRB CDR3s proved moderately but significantly shorter in all four CD4+ subsets. Type 1 diabetes patients had fewer VDJ junction insertions and more deletions.

The whole isolated RNA underwent reverse transcription, so sequencing captured expressed TCRB transcripts. Assay used: immunoSEQ multiplex PCR; TCRdb lists only in-frame clones, some missing. The data show some 240,000 clones, 16% seen once. It was one heparinised blood draw, averaging approximately 100 mL, that each donor gave. The purity of all sorted populations exceeded 95%. V lost 4 bases to trimming and J lost 4 bases, with 12 bases between them. Per germline, CDR1 MGHRA and CDR2 YSYEKL. The CDR3 runs 14 residues. The TCR originated in a man aged 25 to 45 with type 1 diabetes. Material for sequencing was naive CD4+ T cells from blood. This sequence joins TRBV4-1 and TRBJ2-3, with no clear D. For the CDR3, the DNA is TGCGCCAGCAGCCTCGCTTTAGGCGCAGATACGCAGTATTTT. This gives the protein CASSLALGADTQYF.